The T cell receptor beta chain under discussion was sequenced for a study of blood T cell repertoires in COVID-19. The overall study: Spain, Italy and the United States supplied samples that represented acute and convalescent COVID-19. The analysed material was cDNA or gDNA that came from T cells, B-cell-depleted T cells, or PBMCs.

Participants spanned ages roughly 18 to 95 years and resided in fewer than 30 US areas. Per the authors' pipeline: Reference gene primer amplification in the assay estimated nucleated cell counts. Assay: immunoSEQ multiplex PCR; the TCRdb copy retains only in-frame clones and omits some. D and trimming come from the DNA, and the V and J calls and clone size come from that table. The sample holds fewer than 200,000 clones, around 78% seen once. The specimen was PBMCs or T cells enriched from blood (not recorded which). This TCR was sampled from a woman aged 50 to 65 who had recovered from COVID-19.

In DNA, the CDR3 is TGTGCCAGCAGCTTGGGCAGGATCAACACTGAAGCTTTCTTT. Protein: CASSLGRINTEAFF. This rearrangement joins TRBV11-3 to TRBJ1-1; no clear D gene. This CDR3 is built from 14 residues. The V gene lost 3 bases and the J gene lost 2 bases, with 10 bases spanning the gap. Germline CDR1 and CDR2: SGHNT and YENEEA.